This TCR beta chain derives from a study of blood T cells in healthy people across ages. Study-wide context: About one barcoded TCR beta cDNA was captured per two T cells. Study results and limitations: Diversity estimates from one million T cells were considered underestimates.

With regard to this clonotype: Antigen specificity is unknown.

Every donor contributed about 10 milliliters of peripheral blood by blood draw. Isolated PBMCs totaled at least 7 million in each sample. Using a J-beta primer mix together with a sample-barcoded 5' primer, a second PCR was run for roughly 7 to 11 cycles. TCRdb recomputed calls from the 5' RACE reads with MiXCR, one row per CDR3 protein. The sample has about 940,000 distinct CDR3 sequences, about 48% seen once. The CDR3 sequence is 16 residues long. Deletions cut 3 bases from V and 8 bases from J, with 17 bases between. Germline CDR1 LNHDA, CDR2 SQIVND (reference sequence). The receptor was derived from a man younger than 40 in good health. The rearrangement links TRBV19 to TRBJ1-6; D gene ambiguous. The specimen sequenced was blood. The DNA of the CDR3 is TGTGCCAGTAGTATGGGTGCAGAACTAGATCATTCACCCCTCCACTTT. It encodes CASSMGAELDHSPLHF.